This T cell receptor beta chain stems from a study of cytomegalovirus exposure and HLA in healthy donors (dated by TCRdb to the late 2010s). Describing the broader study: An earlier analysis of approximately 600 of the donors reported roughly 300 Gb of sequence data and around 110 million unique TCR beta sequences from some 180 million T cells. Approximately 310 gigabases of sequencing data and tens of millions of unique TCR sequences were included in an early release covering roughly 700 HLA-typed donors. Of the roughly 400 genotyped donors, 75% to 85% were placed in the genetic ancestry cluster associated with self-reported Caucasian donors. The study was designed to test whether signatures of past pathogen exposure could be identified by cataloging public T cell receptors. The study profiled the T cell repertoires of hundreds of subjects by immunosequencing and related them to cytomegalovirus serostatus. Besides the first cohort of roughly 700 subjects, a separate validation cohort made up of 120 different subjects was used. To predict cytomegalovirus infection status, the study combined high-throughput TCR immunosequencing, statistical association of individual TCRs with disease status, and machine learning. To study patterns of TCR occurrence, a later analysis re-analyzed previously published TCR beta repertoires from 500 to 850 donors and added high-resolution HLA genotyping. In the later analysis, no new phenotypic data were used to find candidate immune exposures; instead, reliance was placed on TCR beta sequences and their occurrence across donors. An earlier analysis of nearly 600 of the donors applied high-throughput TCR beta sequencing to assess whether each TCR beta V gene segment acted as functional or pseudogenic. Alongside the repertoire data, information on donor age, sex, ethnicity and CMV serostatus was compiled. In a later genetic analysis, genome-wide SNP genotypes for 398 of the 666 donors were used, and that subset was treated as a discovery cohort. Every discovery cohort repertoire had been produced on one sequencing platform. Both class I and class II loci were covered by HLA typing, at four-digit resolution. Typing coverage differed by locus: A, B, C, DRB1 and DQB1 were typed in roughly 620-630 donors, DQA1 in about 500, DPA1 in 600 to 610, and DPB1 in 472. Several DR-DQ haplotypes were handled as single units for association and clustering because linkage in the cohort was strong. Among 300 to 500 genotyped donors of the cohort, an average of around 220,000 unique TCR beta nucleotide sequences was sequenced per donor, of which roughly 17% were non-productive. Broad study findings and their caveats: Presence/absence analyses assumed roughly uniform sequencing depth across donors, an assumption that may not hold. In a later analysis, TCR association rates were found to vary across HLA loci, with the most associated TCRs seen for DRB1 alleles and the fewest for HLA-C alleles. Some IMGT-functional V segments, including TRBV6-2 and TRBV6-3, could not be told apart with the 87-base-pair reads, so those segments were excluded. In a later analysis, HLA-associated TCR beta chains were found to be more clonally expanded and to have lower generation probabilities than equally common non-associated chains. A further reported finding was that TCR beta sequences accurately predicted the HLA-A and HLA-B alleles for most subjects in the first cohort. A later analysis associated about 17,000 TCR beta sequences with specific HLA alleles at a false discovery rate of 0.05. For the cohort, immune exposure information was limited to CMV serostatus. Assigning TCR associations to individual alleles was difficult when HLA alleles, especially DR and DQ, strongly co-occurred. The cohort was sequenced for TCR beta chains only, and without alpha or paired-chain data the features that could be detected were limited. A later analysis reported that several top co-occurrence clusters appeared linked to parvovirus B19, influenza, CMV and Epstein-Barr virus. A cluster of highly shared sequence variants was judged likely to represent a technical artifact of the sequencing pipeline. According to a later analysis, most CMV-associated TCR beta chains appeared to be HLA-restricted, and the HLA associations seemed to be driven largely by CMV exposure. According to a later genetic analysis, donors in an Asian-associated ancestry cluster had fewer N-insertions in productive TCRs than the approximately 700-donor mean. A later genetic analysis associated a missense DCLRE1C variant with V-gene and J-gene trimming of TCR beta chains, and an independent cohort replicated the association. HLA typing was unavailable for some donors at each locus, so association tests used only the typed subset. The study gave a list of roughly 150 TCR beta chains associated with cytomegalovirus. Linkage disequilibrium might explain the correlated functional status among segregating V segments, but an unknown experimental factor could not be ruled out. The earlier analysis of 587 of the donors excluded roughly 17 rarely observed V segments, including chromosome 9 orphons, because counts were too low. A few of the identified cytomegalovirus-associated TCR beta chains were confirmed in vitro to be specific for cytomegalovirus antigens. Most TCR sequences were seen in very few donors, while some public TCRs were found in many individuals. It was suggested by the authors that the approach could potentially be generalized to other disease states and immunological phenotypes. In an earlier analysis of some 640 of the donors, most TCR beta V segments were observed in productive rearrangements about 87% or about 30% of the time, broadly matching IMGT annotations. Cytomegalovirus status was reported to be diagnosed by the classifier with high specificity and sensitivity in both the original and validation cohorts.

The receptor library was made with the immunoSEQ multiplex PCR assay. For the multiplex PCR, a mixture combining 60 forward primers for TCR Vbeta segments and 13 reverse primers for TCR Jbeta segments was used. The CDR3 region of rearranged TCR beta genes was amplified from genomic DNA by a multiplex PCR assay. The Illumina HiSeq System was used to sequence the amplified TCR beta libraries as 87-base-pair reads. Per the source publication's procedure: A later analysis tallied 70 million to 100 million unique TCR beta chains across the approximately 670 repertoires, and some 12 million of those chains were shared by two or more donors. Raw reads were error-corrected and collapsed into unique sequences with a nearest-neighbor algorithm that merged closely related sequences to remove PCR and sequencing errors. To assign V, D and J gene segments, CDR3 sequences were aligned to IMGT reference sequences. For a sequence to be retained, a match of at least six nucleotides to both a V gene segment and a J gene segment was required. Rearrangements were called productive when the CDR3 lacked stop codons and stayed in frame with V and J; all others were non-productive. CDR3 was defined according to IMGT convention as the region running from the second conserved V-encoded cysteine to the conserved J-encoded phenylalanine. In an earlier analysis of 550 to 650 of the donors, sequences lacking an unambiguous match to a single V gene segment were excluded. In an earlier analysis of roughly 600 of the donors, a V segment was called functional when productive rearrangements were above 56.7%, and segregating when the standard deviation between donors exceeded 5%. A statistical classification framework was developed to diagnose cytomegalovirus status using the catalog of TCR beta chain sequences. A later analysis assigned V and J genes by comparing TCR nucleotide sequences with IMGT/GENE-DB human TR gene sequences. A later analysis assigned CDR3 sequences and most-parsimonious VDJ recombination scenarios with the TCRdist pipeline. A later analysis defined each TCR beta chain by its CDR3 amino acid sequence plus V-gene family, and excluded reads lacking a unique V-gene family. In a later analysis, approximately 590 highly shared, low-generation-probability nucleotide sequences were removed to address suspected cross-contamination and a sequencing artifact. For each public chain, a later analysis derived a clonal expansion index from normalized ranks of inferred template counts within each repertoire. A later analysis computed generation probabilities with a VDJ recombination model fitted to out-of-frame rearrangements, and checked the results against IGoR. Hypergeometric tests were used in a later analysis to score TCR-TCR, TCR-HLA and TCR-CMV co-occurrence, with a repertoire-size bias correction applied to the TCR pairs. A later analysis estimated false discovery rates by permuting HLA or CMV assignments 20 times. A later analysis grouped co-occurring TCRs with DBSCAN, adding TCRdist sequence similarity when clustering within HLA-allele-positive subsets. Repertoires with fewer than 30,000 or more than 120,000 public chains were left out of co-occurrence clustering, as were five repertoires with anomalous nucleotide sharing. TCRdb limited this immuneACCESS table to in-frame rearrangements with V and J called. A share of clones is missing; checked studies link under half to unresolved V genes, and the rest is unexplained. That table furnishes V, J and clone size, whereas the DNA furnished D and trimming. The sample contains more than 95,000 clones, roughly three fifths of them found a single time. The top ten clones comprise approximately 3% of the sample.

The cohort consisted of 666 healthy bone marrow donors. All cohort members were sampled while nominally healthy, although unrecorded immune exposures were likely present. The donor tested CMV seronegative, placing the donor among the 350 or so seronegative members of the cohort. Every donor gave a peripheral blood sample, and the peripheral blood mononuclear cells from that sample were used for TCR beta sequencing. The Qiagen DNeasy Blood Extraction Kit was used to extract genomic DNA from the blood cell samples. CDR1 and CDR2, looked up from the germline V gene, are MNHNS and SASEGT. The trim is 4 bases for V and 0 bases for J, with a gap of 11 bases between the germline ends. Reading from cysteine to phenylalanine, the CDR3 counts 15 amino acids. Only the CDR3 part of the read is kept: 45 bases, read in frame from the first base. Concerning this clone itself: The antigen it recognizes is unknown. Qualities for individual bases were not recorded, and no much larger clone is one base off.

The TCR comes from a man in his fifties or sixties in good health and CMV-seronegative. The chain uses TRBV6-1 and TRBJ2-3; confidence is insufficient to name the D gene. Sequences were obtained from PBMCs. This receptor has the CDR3 CASSGRPTSTDTQYF. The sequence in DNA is TGTGCCAGCAGTGGCAGGCCAACTAGCACAGATACGCAGTATTTT.